This T cell receptor (beta chain) was sequenced during a study of cytomegalovirus exposure and HLA in healthy donors. Produced via immunoSEQ multiplex PCR; TCRdb's table is partial and in-frame only. Among some 90,000 clones listed, about 96% were seen once. This TCR came from a young man in good health and CMV-seronegative. Sequencing was carried out using PBMCs.

The CDR3, as DNA: TGTGCCAGCAGCAAGGTCTTAGCGGGTCCCACGCCTTACTACGAGCAGTACTTC. It translates to CASSKVLAGPTPYYEQYF. This chain joins TRBV21-1 and TRBJ2-7; whether TRBD2, the table's D call, matches the DNA was not checked. TRBV21-1 is given as a pseudogene. The CDR3 totals 18 residues.